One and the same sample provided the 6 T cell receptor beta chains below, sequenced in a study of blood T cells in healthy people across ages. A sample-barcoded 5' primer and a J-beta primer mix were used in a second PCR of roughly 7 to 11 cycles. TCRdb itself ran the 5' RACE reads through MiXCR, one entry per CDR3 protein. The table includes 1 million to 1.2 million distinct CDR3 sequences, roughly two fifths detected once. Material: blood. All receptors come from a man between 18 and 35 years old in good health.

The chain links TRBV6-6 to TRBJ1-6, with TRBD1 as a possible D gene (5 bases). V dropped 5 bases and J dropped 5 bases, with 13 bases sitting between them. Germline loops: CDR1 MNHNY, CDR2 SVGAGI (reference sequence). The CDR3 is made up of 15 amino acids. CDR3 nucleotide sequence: TGTGCCAGCAGTCCCCGGGACCCCGATAATTCACCCCTCCACTTT. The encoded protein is CASSPRDPDNSPLHF.

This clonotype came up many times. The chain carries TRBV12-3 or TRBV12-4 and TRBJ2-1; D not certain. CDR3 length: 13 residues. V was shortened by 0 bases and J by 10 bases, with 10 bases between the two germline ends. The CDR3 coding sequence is TGTGCCAGCAGTTTAGCGTCGGAGAACGAGCAGTTCTTC. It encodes CASSLASENEQFF.

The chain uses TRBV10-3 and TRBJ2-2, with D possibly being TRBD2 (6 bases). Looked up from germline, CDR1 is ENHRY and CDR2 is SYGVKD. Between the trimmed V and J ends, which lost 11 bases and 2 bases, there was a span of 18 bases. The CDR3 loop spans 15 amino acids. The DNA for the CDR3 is TGTGCCGTCTCAATGTTGGGGGGTAACACCGGGGAGCTGTTTTTT. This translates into CAVSMLGGNTGELFF.

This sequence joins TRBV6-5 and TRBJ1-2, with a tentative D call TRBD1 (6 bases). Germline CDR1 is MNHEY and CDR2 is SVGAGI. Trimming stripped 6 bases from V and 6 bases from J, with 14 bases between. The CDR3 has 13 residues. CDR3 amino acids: CASRTDSVDGYTF. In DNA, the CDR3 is TGTGCCAGCAGGACGGACAGTGTTGATGGCTACACCTTC.

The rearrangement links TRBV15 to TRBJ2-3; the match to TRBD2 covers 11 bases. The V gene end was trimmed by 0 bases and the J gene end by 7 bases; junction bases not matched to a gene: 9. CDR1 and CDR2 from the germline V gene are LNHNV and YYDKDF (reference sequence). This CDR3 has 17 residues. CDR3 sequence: CATSREKLSGGAYTQYF. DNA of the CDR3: TGTGCCACCAGCAGAGAAAAGCTTAGCGGGGGGGCCTATACGCAGTATTTT.

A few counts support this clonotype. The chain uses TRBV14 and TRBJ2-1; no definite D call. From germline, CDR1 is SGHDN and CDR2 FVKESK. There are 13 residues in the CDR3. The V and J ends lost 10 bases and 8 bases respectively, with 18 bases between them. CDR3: CATGPFTADEQFF. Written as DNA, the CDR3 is TGTGCCACCGGGCCTTTCACGGCGGATGAGCAGTTCTTC.